Below, 9 T cell receptor beta chains from the same sample are listed, as sequenced in a study of CD4+ T cells in melanoma. Sequencing was performed with immunoSEQ multiplex PCR; in TCRdb, only in-frame clones are kept and a portion is missing. In the table there are around 7,000 clones, almost 70% of which are singletons. The specimen was cells from a culture (not recorded whether cultured in vitro). The receptors originated from a human donor with melanoma.

The genes are TRBV6-5 and TRBJ1-2, with a weak D call TRBD1 (5 bases). The V end lost 1 base, the J end lost 4 bases, and 16 bases lay between the germline ends. CDR1 is MNHEY and CDR2 is SVGAGI in the germline V gene. The CDR3 spans 16 residues. The CDR3 DNA sequence: TGTGCCAGCAGTTACTGGGACCATGAAGGAGGCTATGGCTACACCTTC. Amino acid sequence: CASSYWDHEGGYGYTF.

The chain uses TRBV2 and TRBJ2-5; possible D gene TRBD1, 6 bases. This CDR3 contains 15 residues. The germline V and J ends were trimmed by 4 bases and 5 bases, with 17 bases remaining between them. Germline V lookup: CDR1 SNHLY, CDR2 FYNNEI. The CDR3 spells CASSAAGVLWETQYF. CDR3 in DNA: TGTGCCAGCAGTGCTGCAGGGGTTCTGTGGGAGACCCAGTACTTC.

This chain uses TRBV6-5 with TRBJ1-2; a weak D match, TRBD1 (5 bases). CDR3 length: 14 residues. V lost 5 bases to trimming and J lost 4 bases, with 14 bases between them. Germline assignment: CDR1 MNHEY and CDR2 SVGAGI. CDR3 nucleotides: TGTGCCAGCAGTAGCCCCGGGGGACGCTATGGCTACACCTTC. Translation: CASSSPGGRYGYTF.

The chain links TRBV19 to TRBJ2-6; tentatively, D is TRBD2 (5 bases). In germline, CDR1 is LNHDA, CDR2 SQIVND (reference sequence). V gave up 6 bases and J gave up 1 base, with 19 bases separating them. The CDR3 covers 18 residues. For the CDR3, the DNA is TGTGCCAGTAGCCCCCTAGCCCGAGGTTTTTCTGGGGCCAACGTCCTGACTTTC. Translation: CASSPLARGFSGANVLTF.

The chain is built from TRBV5-4 and TRBJ2-3; 11 bases map to TRBD2. V shed 4 bases and J 4 bases; nucleotides not matched to a gene: 2. The CDR3 contains 14 residues. CDR1 is SGHNT and CDR2 is YYREEE in the germline V gene (reference sequence). This CDR3 reads CASSIAGGPDTQYF. CDR3 sequence (DNA): TGTGCCAGCAGCATAGCGGGGGGGCCAGATACGCAGTATTTT. The entire variable domain, with the rest obtained from reference TRBV5-4 and TRBJ2-3, is as follows: ETGVTQSPTHLIKTRGQQVTLRCSSQSGHNTVSWYQQALGQGPQFIFQYYREEENGRGNFPPRFSGLQFPNYSSELNVNALELDDSALYLCASSIAGGPDTQYFGPGTRLTVL.

This clone was counted a single time. The rearrangement uses TRBV6-2 or TRBV6-3 and TRBJ2-2, with D hard to call. CDR3 size: 15 residues. Germline V gene data show CDR1 as MNHEY and CDR2 as SVGEGT. V gave up 2 bases and J gave up 7 bases, with 14 bases separating them. Written as DNA, the CDR3 is TGTGCCAGCAGTTACAGCCGATGGTTCGGCGGGGAGCTGTTTTTT. It is translated as CASSYSRWFGGELFF.

This chain uses TRBV7-8 with TRBJ1-4; D may be TRBD1 (5 bases). Germline values: CDR1 SGHVS, CDR2 FQNEAQ. The CDR3 runs to 15 residues. Trimming pared 1 base from V and 3 bases from J, leaving 9 bases between. CDR3 sequence: CASSLVRGPNEKLFF. In DNA form, the CDR3 reads TGTGCCAGCAGCTTAGTAAGGGGCCCTAATGAAAAACTGTTTTTT.

The chain has TRBV5-1 and TRBJ2-7; the D is unclear. The germline gives CDR1 SGHRS, CDR2 YFSETQ. V was shortened by 0 bases and J by 3 bases, with 7 bases between the two germline ends. The CDR3 loop spans 13 amino acids. As DNA, the CDR3 is TGCGCCAGCAGCTTGGGTGCGTTCTACGAGCAGTACTTC. Translating it yields CASSLGAFYEQYF.

V gene TRBV18 combines with J gene TRBJ2-4, with 10 positions matching TRBD2. Germline V gene data show CDR1 as KGHSH and CDR2 as LQKENI. The CDR3 is 21 residues long. V lost 1 base and J lost 0; bases outside the gene matches: 15. The CDR3 DNA sequence: TGTGCCAGCTCACCACATCGAGCGGGGGGGCAATCGCACTTAGCCAAAAACATTCAGTACTTC. This sequence encodes CASSPHRAGGQSHLAKNIQYF.